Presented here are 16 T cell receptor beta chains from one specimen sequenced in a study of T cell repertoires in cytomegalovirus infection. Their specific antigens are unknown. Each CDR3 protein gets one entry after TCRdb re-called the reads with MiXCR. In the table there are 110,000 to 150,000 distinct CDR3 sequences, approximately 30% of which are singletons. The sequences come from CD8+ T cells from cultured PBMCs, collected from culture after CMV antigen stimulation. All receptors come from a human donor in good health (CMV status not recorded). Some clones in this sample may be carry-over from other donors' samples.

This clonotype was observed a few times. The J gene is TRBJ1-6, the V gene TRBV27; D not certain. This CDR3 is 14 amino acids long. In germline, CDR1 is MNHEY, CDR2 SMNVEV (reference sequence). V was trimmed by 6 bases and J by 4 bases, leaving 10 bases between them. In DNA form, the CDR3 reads TGTGCCAGCAGATTAGGGCAGTATAATTCACCCCTCCACTTT. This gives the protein CASRLGQYNSPLHF.

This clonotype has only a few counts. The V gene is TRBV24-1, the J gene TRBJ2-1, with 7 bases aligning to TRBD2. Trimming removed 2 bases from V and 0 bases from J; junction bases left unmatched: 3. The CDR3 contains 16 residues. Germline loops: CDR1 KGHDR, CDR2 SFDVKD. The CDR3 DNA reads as TGTGCCACCAGTGATTGGGGAGGGGCCTCCTACAATGAGCAGTTCTTC. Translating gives CATSDWGGASYNEQFF.

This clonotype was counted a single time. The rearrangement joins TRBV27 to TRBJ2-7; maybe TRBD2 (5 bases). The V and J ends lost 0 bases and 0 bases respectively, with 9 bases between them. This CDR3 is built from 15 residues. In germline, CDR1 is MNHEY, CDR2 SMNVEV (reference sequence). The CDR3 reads CASSLSPGNSYEQYF. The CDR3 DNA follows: TGTGCCAGCAGTTTATCCCCCGGGAACTCCTACGAGCAGTACTTC.

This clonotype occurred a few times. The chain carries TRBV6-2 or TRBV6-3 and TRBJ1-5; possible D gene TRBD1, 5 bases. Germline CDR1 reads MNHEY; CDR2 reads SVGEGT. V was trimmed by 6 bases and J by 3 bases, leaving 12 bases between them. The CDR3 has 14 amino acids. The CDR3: CASRDAGVNQPQHF. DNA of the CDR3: TGTGCCAGCAGGGATGCGGGGGTCAATCAGCCCCAGCATTTT.

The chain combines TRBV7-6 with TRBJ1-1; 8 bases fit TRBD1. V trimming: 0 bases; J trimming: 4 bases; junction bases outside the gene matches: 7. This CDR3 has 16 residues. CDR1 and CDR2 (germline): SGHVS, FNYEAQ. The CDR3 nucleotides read TGTGCCAGCAGCTTAGCCTGGGGAGGGACAGGCACTGAAGCTTTCTTT. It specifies CASSLAWGGTGTEAFF.

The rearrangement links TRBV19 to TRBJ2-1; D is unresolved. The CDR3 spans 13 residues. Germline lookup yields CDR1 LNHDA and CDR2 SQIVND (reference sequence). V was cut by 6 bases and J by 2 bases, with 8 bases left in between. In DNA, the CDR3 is TGTGCCAGTAGGCAGGATCCCTACAATGAGCAGTTCTTC. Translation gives CASRQDPYNEQFF.

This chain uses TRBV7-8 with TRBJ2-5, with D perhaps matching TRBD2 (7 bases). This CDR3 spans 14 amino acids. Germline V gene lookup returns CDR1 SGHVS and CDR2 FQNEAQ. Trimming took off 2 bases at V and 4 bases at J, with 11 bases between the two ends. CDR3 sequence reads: CASSLRRGLETQYF. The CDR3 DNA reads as TGTGCCAGCAGCTTACGGCGGGGGCTAGAGACCCAGTACTTC.

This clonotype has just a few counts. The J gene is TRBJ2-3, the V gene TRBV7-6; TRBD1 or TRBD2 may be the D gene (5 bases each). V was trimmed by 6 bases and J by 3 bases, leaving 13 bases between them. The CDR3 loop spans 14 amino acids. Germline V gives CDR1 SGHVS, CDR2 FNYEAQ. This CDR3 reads CASSTGHGTDTQYF. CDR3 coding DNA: TGTGCCAGCAGTACGGGGCATGGGACAGATACGCAGTATTTT.

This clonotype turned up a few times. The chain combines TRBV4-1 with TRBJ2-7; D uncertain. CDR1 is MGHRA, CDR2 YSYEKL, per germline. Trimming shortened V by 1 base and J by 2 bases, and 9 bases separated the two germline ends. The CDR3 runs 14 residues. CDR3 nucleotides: TGCGCCAGCAGCCAAGGTTCGGCGGCCTACGAGCAGTACTTC. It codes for CASSQGSAAYEQYF.

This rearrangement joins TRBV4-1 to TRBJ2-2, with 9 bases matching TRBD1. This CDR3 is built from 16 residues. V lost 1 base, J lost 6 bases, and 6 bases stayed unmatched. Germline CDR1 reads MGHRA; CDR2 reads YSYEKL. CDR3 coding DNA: TGCGCCAGCAGCCAAGCCCCGGGACAGGGCTCCGGGGAGCTGTTTTTT. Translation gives CASSQAPGQGSGELFF.

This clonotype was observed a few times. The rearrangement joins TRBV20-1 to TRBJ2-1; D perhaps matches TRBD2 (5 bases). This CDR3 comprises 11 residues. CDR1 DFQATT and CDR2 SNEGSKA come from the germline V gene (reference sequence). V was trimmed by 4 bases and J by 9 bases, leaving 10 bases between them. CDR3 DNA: TGCAGTGCTACCACTAGTTCTGAGCAGTTCTTC. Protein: CSATTSSEQFF.

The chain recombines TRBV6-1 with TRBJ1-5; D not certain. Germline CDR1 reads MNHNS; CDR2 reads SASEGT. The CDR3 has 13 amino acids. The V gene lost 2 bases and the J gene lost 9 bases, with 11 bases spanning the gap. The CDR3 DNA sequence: TGTGCCAGCAGTGAAATGACTGGAGGGCCCCAGCATTTT. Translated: CASSEMTGGPQHF.

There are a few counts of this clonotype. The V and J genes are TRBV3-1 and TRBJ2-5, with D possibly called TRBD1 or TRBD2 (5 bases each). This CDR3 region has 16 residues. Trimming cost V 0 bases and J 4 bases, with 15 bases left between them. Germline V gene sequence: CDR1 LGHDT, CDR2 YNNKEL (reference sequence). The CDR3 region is CASSQDLWGKGETQYF. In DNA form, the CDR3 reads TGTGCCAGCAGCCAAGATCTCTGGGGGAAAGGAGAGACCCAGTACTTC.

The CDR3: CASSFTGTENTEAFF. In nucleotides, the CDR3 is TGCGCCAGCAGTTTTACCGGGACAGAGAACACTGAAGCTTTCTTT. V and J are TRBV5-1 and TRBJ1-1, with 7 bases matching TRBD1. The CDR3 spans 15 residues. V was pared by 5 bases and J by 1 base, with 8 bases of the junction left unmatched. The germline CDR1 and CDR2 sequences are SGHRS and YFSETQ.

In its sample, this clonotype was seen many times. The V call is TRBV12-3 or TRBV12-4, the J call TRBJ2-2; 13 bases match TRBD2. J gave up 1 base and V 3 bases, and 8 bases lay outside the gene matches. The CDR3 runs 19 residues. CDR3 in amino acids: CASSFTRTSGGRNTGELFF. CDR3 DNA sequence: TGTGCCAGCAGTTTCACCCGGACTAGCGGGGGCCGGAACACCGGGGAGCTGTTTTTT.

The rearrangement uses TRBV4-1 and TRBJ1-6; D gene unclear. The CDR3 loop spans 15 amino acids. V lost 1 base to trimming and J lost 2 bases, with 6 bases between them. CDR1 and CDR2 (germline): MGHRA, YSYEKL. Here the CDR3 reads CASSQAAAYNSPLHF. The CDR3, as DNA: TGCGCCAGCAGCCAAGCGGCAGCCTATAATTCACCCCTCCACTTT.